Presented here are 7 T cell receptor beta chains from one specimen sequenced in a study of cytomegalovirus exposure and HLA in healthy donors (dated by TCRdb to about 2017). Library preparation was by the immunoSEQ multiplex PCR assay. Here the immuneACCESS table is served through TCRdb, limited to in-frame sequences with V and J called. Missing clones are a known gap in these copies; in checked studies unresolved V genes cover under half, and the rest lacks a known reason. The sample contains 80,000 to 100,000 clones, roughly 84% of them found a single time. The ten largest clonotypes hold 6.3% of the sample. The sequenced material came from PBMCs. These receptors were obtained from a man between 18 and 35 years old in good health and CMV-seropositive.

V is TRBV4-1 and J is TRBJ2-7; TRBD2 matches 14 bases. The CDR3 has 21 amino acids. The ends lost 1 base at V and 2 bases at J; junction bases unmatched: 16. Germline V gives CDR1 MGHRA, CDR2 YSYEKL. CDR3 region: CASSQAETGGLAGAPAYEQYF. The CDR3 bases are TGCGCCAGCAGCCAAGCCGAGACAGGGGGACTAGCGGGAGCCCCAGCCTACGAGCAGTACTTC.

The J gene is TRBJ2-1, the V gene TRBV4-3; TRBD2 matches 9 bases. Trimming removed 4 bases from V and 4 bases from J; junction bases left unmatched: 8. This CDR3 is built from 16 residues. Germline V CDR1 and CDR2: LGHNA, YSLEER. This CDR3 is CASSPLSSGDYNEQFF. The CDR3 DNA reads TGCGCCAGCAGCCCCCTTTCTAGCGGGGATTACAATGAGCAGTTCTTC.

This chain connects TRBV7-8 to TRBJ2-6; 8 positions match TRBD1. The CDR3 consists of 18 residues. The V and J ends lost 5 bases and 0 bases, in that order; junction bases with no gene match: 9. The germline V gene has CDR1 SGHVS and CDR2 FQNEAQ. The CDR3 DNA is TGTGCCAGCAGCAGCGGACAGGGTAGAATCTCTGGGGCCAACGTCCTGACTTTC. The encoded protein is CASSSGQGRISGANVLTF.

A word on this clone: Compared with germline, one end of the junction differs, possibly owing to a read error. The V and J genes are TRBV6-1 and TRBJ1-5; unclear D gene. Germline CDR1 and CDR2: MNHNS and SASEGT. The CDR3 covers 14 residues. The CDR3 bases are TGTGCCGGCAGTGAAGCAGCGGCCGGCCAGCCCCAGCATTTT. Translation: CAGSEAAAGQPQHF.

This chain connects TRBV9 to TRBJ1-1; TRBD1 might be the D (5 bases). Trimming removed 3 bases at V and 4 bases at J, with 22 bases between. Germline CDR1 is SGDLS and CDR2 is YYNGEE. This CDR3 is 17 amino acids long. DNA for the CDR3: TGTGCCAGCAGCGCATCTTCGGGGGGAGGCAGATTCACTGAAGCTTTCTTT. It encodes CASSASSGGGRFTEAFF.

This clone was seen more than once but under ten times. The chain employs TRBV7-2 and TRBJ2-7; tentative D call: TRBD2 (6 bases). The V end was cut by 1 base, the J end by 3 bases, with 16 bases between. The CDR3 spans 16 residues. Germline V gives CDR1 SGHTA, CDR2 FQGNSA. CDR3 in DNA: TGTGCCAGCAGCTTAGTATCGAGCGGGTACAACTACGAGCAGTACTTC. It yields the protein CASSLVSSGYNYEQYF.

The chain is built from TRBV11-3 and TRBJ2-7; tentative D call: TRBD2 (5 bases). The CDR3 is 13 amino acids. From germline, CDR1 is SGHNT and CDR2 YENEEA. Trimming left V 3 bases short and J 3 bases short, with 9 bases between. The CDR3 here is CASSLEVVYEQYF. CDR3 DNA sequence: TGTGCCAGCAGCTTGGAGGTGGTCTACGAGCAGTACTTC.